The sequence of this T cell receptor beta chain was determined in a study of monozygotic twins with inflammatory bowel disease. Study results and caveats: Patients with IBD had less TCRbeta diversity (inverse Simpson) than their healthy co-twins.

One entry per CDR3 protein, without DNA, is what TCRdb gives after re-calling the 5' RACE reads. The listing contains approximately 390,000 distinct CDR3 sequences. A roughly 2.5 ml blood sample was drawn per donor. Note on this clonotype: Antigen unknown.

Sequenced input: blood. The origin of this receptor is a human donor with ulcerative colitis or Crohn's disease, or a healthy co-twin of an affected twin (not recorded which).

CDR3: CASRGFQGLLETQYF. V is TRBV7-6 and J is TRBJ2-5; TCRdb picks TRBD1, but there is no DNA to check that call. CDR3 length equals 15 residues. CDR1 SGHVS and CDR2 FNYEAQ come from the germline V gene. Full variable domain (remainder filled in from reference TRBV7-6 and TRBJ2-5): GAGVSQSPRYKVTKRGQDVALRCDPISGHVSLYWYRQALGQGPEFLTYFNYEAQQDKSGLPNDRFSAERPEGSISTLTIQRTEQRDSAMYRCASRGFQGLLETQYFGPGTRLLVL.